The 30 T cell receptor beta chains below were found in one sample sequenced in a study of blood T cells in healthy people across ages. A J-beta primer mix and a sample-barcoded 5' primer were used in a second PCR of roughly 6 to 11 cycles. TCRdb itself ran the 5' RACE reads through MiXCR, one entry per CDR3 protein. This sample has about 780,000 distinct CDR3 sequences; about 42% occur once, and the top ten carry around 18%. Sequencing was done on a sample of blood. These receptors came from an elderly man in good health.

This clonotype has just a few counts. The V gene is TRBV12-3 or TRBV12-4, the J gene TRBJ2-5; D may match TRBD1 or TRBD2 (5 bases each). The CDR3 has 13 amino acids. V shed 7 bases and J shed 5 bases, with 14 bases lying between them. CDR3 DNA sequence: TGTGCCAGCAAGACAGCGGCCAGGGAGACCCAGTACTTC. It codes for CASKTAARETQYF.

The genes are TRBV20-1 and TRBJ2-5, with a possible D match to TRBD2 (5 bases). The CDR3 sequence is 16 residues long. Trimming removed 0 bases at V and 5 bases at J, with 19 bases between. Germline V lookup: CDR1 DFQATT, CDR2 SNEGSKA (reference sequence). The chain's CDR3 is CSARDRLDYPRETQYF. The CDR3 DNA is TGCAGTGCTAGAGATCGGCTAGACTACCCTCGTGAGACCCAGTACTTC.

In nucleotides, the CDR3 is TGTGCCAGCAGCTTAGGCCCAGGGGGTTACACAGATACGCAGTATTTT. It codes for CASSLGPGGYTDTQYF. V gene TRBV7-9 combines with J gene TRBJ2-3; the match to TRBD1 covers 7 bases. Trimming took 1 base from V and 2 from J; bases not matched to a gene: 6. The V gene's germline CDR1 is SEHNR and CDR2 FQNEAQ (reference sequence). The CDR3 consists of 16 residues.

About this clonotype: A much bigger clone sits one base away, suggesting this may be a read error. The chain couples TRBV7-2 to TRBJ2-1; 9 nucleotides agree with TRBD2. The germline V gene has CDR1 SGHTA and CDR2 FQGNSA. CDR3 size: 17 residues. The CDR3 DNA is TGTGCCGGCAGCCTAGGGGGAATTAGCGGGAGCAAGAATGAGCAGTTCTTC. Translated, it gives CAGSLGGISGSKNEQFF.

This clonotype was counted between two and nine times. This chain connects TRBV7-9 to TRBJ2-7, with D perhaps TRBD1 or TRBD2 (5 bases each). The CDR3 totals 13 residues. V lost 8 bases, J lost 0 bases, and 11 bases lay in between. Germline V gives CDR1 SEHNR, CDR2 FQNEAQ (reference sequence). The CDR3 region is CASEGPDSYEQYF. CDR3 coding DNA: TGTGCCAGCGAGGGGCCCGACTCCTACGAGCAGTACTTC.

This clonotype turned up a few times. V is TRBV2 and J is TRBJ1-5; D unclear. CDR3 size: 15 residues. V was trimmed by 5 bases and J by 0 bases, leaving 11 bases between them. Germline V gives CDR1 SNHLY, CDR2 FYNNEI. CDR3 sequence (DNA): TGTGCCAGCAGTACGGACTCCCGTAGCAATCAGCCCCAGCATTTT. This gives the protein CASSTDSRSNQPQHF.

CDR3 in amino acids: CASSLGAGGAYGYTF. The CDR3, as DNA: TGTGCCAGCAGCTTAGGGGCAGGGGGCGCGTATGGCTACACCTTC. The chain couples TRBV7-2 to TRBJ1-2; 8 bases agree with TRBD1. Germline V lookup: CDR1 SGHTA, CDR2 FQGNSA. The CDR3 loop spans 15 amino acids. The V segment lost 1 base and the J segment 5 bases; nucleotides outside the gene matches: 6.

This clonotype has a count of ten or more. The CDR3 sequence: CASRPGFPYEQYF. CDR3 nucleotides: TGTGCCAGCAGGCCGGGATTCCCCTACGAGCAGTACTTC. This chain joins TRBV7-2 and TRBJ2-7; possibly TRBD2 for D (5 bases). This CDR3 is built from 13 residues. Trimming took 6 bases from V and 2 from J, leaving 11 bases between them. Germline V gives CDR1 SGHTA, CDR2 FQGNSA.

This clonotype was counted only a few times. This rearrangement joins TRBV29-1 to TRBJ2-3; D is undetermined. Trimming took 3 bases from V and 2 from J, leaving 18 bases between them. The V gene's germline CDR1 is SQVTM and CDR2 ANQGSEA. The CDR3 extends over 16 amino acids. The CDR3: CSVDVGETVFTDTQYF. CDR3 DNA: TGCAGCGTTGATGTCGGAGAGACGGTATTCACAGATACGCAGTATTTT.

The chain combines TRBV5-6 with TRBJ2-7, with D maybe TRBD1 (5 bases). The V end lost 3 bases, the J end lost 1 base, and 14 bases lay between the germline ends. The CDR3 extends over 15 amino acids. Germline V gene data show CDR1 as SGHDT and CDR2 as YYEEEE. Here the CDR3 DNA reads TGTGCCAGCAGCTCGGTCCTTCAGGGATCCTACGAGCAGTACTTC. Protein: CASSSVLQGSYEQYF.

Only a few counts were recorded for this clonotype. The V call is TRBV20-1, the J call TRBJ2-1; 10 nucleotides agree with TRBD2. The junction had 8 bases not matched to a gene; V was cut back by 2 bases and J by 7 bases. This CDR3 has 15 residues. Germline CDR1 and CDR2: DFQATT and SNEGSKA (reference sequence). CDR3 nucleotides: TGCAGTGCTAGAAAGACTAGCGGGTATCAAAATGAGCAGTTCTTC. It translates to CSARKTSGYQNEQFF.

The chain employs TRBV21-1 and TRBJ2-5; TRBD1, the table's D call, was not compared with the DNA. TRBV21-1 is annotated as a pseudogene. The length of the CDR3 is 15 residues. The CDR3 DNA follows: TGTGCCAGCAGCAAAGTGGGGACAGGCCAAGAGACCCAGTACTTC. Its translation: CASSKVGTGQETQYF.

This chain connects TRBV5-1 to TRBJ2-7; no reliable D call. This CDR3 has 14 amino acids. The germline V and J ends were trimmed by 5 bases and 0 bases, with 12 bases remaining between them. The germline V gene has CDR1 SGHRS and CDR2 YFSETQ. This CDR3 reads CASREGSSSYEQYF. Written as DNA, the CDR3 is TGCGCCAGCAGAGAAGGGTCAAGCTCCTACGAGCAGTACTTC.

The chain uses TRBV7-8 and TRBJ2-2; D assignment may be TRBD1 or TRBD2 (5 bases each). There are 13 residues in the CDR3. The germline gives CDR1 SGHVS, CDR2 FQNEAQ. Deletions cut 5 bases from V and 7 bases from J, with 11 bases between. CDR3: CASSGTTYGELFF. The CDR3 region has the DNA TGTGCCAGCAGCGGGACGACTTACGGGGAGCTGTTTTTT.

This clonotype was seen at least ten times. This CDR3 reads CSSGDARQETQYF. As DNA, the CDR3 is TGCAGCTCCGGCGATGCTAGACAAGAGACCCAGTACTTC. The chain combines TRBV29-1 with TRBJ2-5, with D unclear. V shed 8 bases and J shed 2 bases, with 15 bases lying between them. This CDR3 contains 13 residues. The germline V gene has CDR1 SQVTM and CDR2 ANQGSEA.

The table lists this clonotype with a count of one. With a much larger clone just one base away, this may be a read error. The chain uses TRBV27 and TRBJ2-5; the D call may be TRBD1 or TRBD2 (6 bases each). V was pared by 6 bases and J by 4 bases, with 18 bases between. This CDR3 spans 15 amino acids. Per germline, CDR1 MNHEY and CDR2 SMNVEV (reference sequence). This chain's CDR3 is CASRGAGDGGETQYF. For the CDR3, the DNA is TGTGCCAGCAGAGGGGCAGGGGACGGGGGAGAGACCCAGTACTTC.

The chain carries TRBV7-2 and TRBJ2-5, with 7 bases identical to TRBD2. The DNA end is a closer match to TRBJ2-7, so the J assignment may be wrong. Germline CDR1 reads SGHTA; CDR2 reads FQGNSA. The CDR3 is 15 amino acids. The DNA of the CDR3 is TGTGCCAGCAGCCCCGGCCTAGCGGCGACCCACGAGCAGTACTTC. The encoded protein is CASSPGLAATHEQYF.

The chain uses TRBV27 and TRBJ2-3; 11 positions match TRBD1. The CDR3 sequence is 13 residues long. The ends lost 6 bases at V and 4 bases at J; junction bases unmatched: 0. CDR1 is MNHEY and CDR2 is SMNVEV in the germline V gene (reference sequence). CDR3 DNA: TGTGCCAGCAGGGGACAGGGGGCAGATACGCAGTATTTT. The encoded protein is CASRGQGADTQYF.

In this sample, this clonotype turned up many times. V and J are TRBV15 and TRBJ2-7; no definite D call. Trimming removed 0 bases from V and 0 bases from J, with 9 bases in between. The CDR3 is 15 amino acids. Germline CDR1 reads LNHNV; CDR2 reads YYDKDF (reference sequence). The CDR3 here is CATSREGTVSYEQYF. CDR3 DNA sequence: TGTGCCACCAGCAGAGAGGGAACAGTCTCCTACGAGCAGTACTTC. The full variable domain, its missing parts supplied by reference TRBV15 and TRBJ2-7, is DAMVIQNPRYQVTQFGKPVTLSCSQTLNHNVMYWYQQKSSQAPKLLFHYYDKDFNNEADTPDNFQSRRPNTSFCFLDIRSPGLGDTAMYLCATSREGTVSYEQYFGPGTRLTVT.

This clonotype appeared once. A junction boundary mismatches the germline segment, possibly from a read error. The CDR3 sequence is CASNLGFSAGTQYF. The CDR3 coding sequence is TGTGCCAGCAACTTAGGGTTTAGCGCTGGTACGCAGTATTTT. The gene calls are TRBV11-2 and TRBJ2-3; maybe TRBD2 (5 bases). Germline lookup yields CDR1 SGHAT and CDR2 FQNNGV. The CDR3 is made up of 14 amino acids.

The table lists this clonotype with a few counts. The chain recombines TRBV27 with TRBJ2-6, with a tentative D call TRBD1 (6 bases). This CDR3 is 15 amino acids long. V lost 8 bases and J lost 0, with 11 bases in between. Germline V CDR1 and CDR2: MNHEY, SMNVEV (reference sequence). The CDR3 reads CASGSQGSGANVLTF. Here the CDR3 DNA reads TGTGCCAGCGGATCACAGGGCTCTGGGGCCAACGTCCTGACTTTC.

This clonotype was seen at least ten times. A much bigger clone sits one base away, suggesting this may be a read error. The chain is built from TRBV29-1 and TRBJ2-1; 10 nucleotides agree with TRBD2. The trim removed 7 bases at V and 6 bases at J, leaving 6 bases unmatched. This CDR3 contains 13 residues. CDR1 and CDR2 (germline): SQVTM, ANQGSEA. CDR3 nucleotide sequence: TGCAGCGGGGCGACTAGCGGGCTCAATGAGCAGTTCTTC. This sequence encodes CSGATSGLNEQFF.

CDR3: CASSLSGQASESEQYF. As DNA, the CDR3 is TGTGCCAGCTCACTCTCCGGACAGGCTAGCGAGAGCGAGCAGTACTTC. This chain joins TRBV18 and TRBJ2-5; maybe TRBD1 (7 bases). Near its end, the DNA agrees better with TRBJ2-7, so the J call may be wrong. CDR3 length: 16 amino acids. Germline V gene lookup returns CDR1 KGHSH and CDR2 LQKENI.

This CDR3 is CAGKDRVEDTQYF. For the CDR3, the DNA is TGTGCCGGAAAGGACAGGGTAGAAGATACGCAGTATTTT. The gene calls are TRBV2 and TRBJ2-3; 8 bases agree with TRBD1. This CDR3 has 13 residues. V lost 11 bases to trimming and J lost 5 bases; unmatched junction nucleotides: 9. Germline CDR1 SNHLY, CDR2 FYNNEI. The whole variable domain, remainder taken from reference TRBV2 and TRBJ2-3, is EPEVTQTPSHQVTQMGQEVILRCVPISNHLYFYWYRQILGQKVEFLVSFYNNEISEKSEIFDDQFSVERPDGSNFTLKIRSTKLEDSAMYFCAGKDRVEDTQYFGPGTRLTVL.

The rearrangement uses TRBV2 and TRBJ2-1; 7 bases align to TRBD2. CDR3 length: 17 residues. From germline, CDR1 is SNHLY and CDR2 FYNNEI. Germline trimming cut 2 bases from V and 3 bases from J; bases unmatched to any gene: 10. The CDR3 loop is CASSERPGTIFYNEQFF. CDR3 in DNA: TGTGCCAGCAGTGAAAGACCCGGGACTATATTCTACAATGAGCAGTTCTTC.

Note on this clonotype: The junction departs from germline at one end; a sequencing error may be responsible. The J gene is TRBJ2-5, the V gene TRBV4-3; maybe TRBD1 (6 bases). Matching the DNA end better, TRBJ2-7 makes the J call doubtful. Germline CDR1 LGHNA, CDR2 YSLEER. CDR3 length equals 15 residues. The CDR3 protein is CAGSQQGLEGGEQYF. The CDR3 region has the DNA TGCGCCGGCAGCCAACAAGGCCTAGAAGGGGGCGAGCAGTACTTC.

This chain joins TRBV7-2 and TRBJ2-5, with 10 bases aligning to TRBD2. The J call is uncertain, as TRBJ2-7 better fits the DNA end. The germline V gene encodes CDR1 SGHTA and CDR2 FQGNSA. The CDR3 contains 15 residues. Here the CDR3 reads CASSPLRTSGYEQYF. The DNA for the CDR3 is TGTGCCAGCAGCCCCCTTAGGACTAGCGGTTACGAGCAGTACTTC.

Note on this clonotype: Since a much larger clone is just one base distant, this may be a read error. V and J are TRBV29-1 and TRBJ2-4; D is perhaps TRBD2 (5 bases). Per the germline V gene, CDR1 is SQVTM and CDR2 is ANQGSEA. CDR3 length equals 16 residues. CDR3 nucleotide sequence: TGCAGCGTTGAGTCGGGGATAACAGCGGCCAAAAACATTCGGTACTTC. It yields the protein CSVESGITAAKNIRYF.

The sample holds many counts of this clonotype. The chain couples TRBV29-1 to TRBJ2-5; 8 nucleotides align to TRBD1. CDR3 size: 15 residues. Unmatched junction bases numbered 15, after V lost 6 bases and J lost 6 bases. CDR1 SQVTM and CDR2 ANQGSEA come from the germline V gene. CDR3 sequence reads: CSVDPFGQGGKTQYF. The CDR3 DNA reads TGCAGCGTGGATCCCTTCGGACAGGGAGGAAAGACCCAGTACTTC.

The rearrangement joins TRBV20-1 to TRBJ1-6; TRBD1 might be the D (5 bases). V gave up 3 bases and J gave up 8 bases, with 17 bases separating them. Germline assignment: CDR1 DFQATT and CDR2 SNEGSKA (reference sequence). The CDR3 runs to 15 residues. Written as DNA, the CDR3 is TGCAGTGCTAGCCCAATGGGCAGGGCGGATTCACCCCTCCACTTT. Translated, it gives CSASPMGRADSPLHF.